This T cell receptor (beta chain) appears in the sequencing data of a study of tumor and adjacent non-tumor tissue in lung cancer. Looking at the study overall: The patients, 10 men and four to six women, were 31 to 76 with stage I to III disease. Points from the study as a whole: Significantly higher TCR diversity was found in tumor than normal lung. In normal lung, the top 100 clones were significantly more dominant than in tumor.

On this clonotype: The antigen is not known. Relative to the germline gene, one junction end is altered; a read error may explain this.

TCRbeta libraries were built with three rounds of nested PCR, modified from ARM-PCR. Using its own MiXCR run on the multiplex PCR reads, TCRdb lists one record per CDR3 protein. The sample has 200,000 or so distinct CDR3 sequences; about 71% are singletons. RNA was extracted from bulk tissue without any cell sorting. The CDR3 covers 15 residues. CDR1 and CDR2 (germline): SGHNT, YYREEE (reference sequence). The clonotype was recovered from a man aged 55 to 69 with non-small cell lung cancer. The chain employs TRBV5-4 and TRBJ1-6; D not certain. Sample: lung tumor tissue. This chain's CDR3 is CASSLSRRSTSPLHF. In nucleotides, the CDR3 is TGTGCCAGTAGCTTGTCGCGGCGGTCTACCTCACCCCTCCACTTT.